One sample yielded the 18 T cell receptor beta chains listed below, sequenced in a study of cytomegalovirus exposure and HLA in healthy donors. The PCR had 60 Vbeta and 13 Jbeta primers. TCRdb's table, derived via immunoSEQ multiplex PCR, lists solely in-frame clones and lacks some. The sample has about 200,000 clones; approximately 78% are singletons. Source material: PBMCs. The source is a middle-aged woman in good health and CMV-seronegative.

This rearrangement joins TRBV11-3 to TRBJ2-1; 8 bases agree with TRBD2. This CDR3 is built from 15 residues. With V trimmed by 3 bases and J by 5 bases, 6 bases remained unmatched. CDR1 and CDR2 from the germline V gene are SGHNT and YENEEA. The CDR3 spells CASSFGSGDHNEQFF. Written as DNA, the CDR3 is TGTGCCAGCAGCTTTGGTAGCGGGGATCACAATGAGCAGTTCTTC.

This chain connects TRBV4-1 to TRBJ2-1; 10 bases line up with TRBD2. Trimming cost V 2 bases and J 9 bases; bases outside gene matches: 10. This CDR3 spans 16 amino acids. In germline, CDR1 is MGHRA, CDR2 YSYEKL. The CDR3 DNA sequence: TGCGCCAGCAGCCAAATAATAGCGGGAGGCACGGGTGAGCAGTTCTTC. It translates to CASSQIIAGGTGEQFF.

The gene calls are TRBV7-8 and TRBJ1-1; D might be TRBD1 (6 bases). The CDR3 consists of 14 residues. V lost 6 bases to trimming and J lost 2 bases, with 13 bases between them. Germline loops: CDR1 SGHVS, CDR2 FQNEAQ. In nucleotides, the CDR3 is TGTGCCAGCAGTCGACAGGTTTTTAACACTGAAGCTTTCTTT. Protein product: CASSRQVFNTEAFF.

CDR3 DNA sequence: TGTGCCAGCTCATCACGACTTGTGGATCTGTTTTTT. Its translation is CASSSRLVDLFF. The chain is built from TRBV18 and TRBJ1-4; no clear D. Trimming took off 5 bases at V and 14 bases at J, with 15 bases between the two ends. CDR1 and CDR2 (germline): KGHSH, LQKENI. There are 12 residues in the CDR3.

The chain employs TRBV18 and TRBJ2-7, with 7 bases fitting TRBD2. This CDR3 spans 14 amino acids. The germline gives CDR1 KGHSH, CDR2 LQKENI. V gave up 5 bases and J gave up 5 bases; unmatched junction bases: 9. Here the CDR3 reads CASSTRLATHEQYF. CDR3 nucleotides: TGTGCCAGCTCAACTCGACTAGCTACCCACGAGCAGTACTTC. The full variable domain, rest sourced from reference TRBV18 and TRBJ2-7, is NAGVMQNPRHLVRRRGQEARLRCSPMKGHSHVYWYRQLPEEGLKFMVYLQKENIIDESGMPKERFSAEFPKEGPSILRIQQVVRGDSAAYFCASSTRLATHEQYFGPGTRLTVT.

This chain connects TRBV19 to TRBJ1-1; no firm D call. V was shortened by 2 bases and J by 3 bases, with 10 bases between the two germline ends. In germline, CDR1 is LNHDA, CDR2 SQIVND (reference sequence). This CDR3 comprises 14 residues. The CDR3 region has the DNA TGTGCCAGTAGTATAAACACGGGTTACACTGAAGCTTTCTTT. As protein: CASSINTGYTEAFF.

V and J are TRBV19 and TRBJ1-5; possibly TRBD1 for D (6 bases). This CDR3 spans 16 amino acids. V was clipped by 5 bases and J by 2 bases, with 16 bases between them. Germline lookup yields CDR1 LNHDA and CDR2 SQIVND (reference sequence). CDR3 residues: CASSLGAELGNQPQHF. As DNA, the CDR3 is TGTGCCAGTAGTTTGGGGGCGGAATTGGGCAATCAGCCCCAGCATTTT.

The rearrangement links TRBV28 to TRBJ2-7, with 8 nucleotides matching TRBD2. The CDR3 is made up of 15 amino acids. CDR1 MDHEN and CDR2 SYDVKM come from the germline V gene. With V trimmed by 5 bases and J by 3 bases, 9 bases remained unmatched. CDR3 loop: CASSGPRAGGYEQYF. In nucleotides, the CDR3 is TGTGCCAGCAGTGGACCCCGCGCGGGAGGCTACGAGCAGTACTTC.

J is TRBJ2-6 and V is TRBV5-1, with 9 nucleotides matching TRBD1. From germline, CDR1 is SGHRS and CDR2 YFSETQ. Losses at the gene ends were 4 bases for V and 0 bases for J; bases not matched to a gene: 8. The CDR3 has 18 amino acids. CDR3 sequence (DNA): TGCGCCAGCAGCATTTCGGGACAGGGACTCTCTGGGGCCAACGTCCTGACTTTC. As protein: CASSISGQGLSGANVLTF.

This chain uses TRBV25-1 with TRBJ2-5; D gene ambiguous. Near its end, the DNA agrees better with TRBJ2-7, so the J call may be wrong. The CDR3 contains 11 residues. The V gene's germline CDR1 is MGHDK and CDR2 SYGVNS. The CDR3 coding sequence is TGTGCCAGCAGTTTCTACTCCGAGCAGTACTTC. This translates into CASSFYSEQYF.

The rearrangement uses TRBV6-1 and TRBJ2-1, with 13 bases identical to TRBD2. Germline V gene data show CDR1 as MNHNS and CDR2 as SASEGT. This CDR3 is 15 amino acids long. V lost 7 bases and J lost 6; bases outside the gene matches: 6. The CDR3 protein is CASNPGLAGTNEQFF. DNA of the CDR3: TGTGCCAGCAATCCGGGACTAGCGGGGACCAATGAGCAGTTCTTC.

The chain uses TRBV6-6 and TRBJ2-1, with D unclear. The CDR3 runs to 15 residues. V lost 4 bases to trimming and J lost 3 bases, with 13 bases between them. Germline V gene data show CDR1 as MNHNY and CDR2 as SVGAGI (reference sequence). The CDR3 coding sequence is TGTGCCAGCAGTTCTTCTACTACCTTCTACAATGAGCAGTTCTTC. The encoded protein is CASSSSTTFYNEQFF.

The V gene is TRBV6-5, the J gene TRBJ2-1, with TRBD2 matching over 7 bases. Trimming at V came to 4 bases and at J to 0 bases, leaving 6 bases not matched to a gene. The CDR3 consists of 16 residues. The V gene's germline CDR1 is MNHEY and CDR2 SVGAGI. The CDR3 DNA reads TGTGCCAGCAGTTTGCTAGCGGTAAGCTCCTACAATGAGCAGTTCTTC. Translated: CASSLLAVSSYNEQFF.

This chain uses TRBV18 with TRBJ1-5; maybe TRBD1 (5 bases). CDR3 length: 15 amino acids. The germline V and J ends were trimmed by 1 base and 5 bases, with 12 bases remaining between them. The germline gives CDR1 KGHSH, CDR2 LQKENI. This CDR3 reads CASSPLGRVDQPQHF. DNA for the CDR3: TGTGCCAGCTCACCACTCGGCAGGGTTGATCAGCCCCAGCATTTT.

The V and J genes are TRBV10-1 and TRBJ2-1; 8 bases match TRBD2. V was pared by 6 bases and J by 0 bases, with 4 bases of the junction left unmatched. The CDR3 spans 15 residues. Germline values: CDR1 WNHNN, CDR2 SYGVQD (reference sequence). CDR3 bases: TGCGCCAGCAGGGACGGGAGGGCCTCCTACAATGAGCAGTTCTTC. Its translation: CASRDGRASYNEQFF.

The CDR3 DNA sequence: TGTGCCAGCAGTTTTATAGCGGGGAACACCGGGGAGCTGTTTTTT. Amino acids: CASSFIAGNTGELFF. This chain connects TRBV27 to TRBJ2-2; the match to TRBD2 covers 7 bases. The CDR3 covers 15 residues. Germline V gene data show CDR1 as MNHEY and CDR2 as SMNVEV (reference sequence). J gave up 1 base and V 3 bases, and 2 bases lay outside the gene matches.

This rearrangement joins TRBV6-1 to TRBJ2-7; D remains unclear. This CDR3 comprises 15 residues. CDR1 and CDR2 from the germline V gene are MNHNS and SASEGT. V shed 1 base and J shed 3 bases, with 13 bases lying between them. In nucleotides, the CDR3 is TGTGCCAGCAGTGAAGAGGAATCGCCGGGCTACGAGCAGTACTTC. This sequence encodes CASSEEESPGYEQYF.

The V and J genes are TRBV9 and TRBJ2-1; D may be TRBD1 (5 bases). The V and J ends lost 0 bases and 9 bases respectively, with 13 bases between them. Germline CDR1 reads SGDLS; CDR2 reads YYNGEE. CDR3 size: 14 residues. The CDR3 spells CASSVEGRVSEQFF. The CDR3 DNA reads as TGTGCCAGCAGCGTAGAAGGCAGGGTGTCTGAGCAGTTCTTC.